The entry below describes one TCR beta chain. This clone was observed a few times. Which antigen it targets is not known. Per-base quality was not reported, and no clone a single base away is much larger than it. Per the publication, the time point label means: baseline before first vaccination. Vaccinee samples were obtained from the UK trials COV001 and COV002, which included a single-blind randomized controlled phase 2/3 trial of AZD1222 (ChAdOx1 nCoV-19) in healthy adults. For TCRbeta chain sequencing, PBMC samples from trial participants were taken at day 0 and at day 28 after the second dose. The CDR3 regions of human TCRbeta chains were analyzed by immunosequencing. The paper's data handling went like this. TCRs in the repertoires were matched against a reference library of SARS-CoV-2-specific TCRs that had been generated with the MIRA antigen-specificity platform. Breadth was defined as the fraction of unique TCRs that were SARS-CoV-2-associated, and depth was defined as the fraction of total T cells that were SARS-CoV-2-associated. Using the MIRA data, each spike-specific TCR was assigned both to the spike region to which the TCR was reactive and to a CD4 or CD8 class. Log10-transformed breadth and depth values were compared by one-way ANOVA with Sidak's multiple comparisons tests. TCRdb took over this immuneACCESS table, retaining in-frame rearrangements with V and J assigned. Such tables are incomplete; in checked studies, under half of the missing clones stem from an unresolved V gene, and the remainder is unexplained. V, J and clone size were drawn from that table, and D and trimming were deduced from the DNA. The sample records around 140,000 clones, 92% of which are singletons. The ten largest clones add up to more than 3.5% of the sample.

The data are from a study of T cell responses to AZD1222 COVID-19 vaccine (dated by TCRdb to the early 2020s). Context from the whole study: AZD1222 recipients whose second dose came at about 4 weeks and those whose second dose came at about 12 weeks were combined into one group, since spike-specific TCR depth and breadth did not differ between the two schedules. A total of 230 or so trial participants underwent TCR sequencing, of whom around 200 received two doses of AZD1222 and 26 received two doses of the MenACWY control vaccine. Trial participants were enrolled into age subgroups of 18-55, 56-69 and 70-plus years, which contained 148, 28 and 57 TCR-sequenced participants, respectively. On the study overall, not on this receptor specifically: Conclusions about previously exposed vaccinees are limited, since just five or six AZD1222 recipients were seropositive for SARS-CoV-2 at baseline. Participants were mostly white British and included more females than males, and it was suggested by the authors that clonal diversity may have been underestimated. Epitopes outside the regions mutated in the B.1.351 and B.1.1.7 variants were reportedly recognized by nearly half of the unique spike-specific TCRs. Spike-specific TCR breadth and depth rose significantly after two AZD1222 doses compared with day 0 and with MenACWY recipients. The 56-69-year group was small, and its depth increase did not reach significance, likely because of low power. The vaccine-associated CD4 TCRs covered the entire spike protein, and the dominant responses fell in regions 160-218 and 743-854. Because no samples from the day 14 peak response were available, repertoires could be characterized only after the peak T cell response.

The CDR3 has 13 amino acids, counting the end cysteine and phenylalanine. The only DNA kept is the CDR3, 39 bases in frame from the first base. V sheds 3 bases and J sheds 6 bases, leaving 8 bases between their ends. Looking up the germline V gene (reference sequence) yields CDR1 LNHDA and CDR2 SQIVND. This TCR came from an adult in good health. The chain was built from TRBV19 and TRBJ2-2; D gene: possibly TRBD1, on 6 matching bases. The sequencing here drew on peripheral blood, taken on day 0 of AZD1222 vaccination. The CDR3 loop reads CASSIRGAGELFF. The sequenced DNA: TGTGCCAGTAGTATCAGGGGTGCCGGGGAGCTGTTTTTT.